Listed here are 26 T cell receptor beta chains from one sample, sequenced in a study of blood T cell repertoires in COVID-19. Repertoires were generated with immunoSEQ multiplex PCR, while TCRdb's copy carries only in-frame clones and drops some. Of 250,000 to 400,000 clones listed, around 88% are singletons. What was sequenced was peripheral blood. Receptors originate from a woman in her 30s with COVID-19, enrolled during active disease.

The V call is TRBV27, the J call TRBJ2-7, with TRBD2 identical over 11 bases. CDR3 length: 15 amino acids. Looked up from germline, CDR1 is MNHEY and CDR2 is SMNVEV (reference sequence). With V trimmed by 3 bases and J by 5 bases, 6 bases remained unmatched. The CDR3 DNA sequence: TGTGCCAGCAGTTTCCTACTAGCGGGGGCCCACGAGCAGTACTTC. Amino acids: CASSFLLAGAHEQYF.

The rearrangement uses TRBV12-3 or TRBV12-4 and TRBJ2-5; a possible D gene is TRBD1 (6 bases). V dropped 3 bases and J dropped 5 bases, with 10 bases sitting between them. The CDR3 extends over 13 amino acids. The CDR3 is CASSLGARETQYF. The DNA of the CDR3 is TGTGCCAGCAGTTTGGGGGCGCGGGAGACCCAGTACTTC.

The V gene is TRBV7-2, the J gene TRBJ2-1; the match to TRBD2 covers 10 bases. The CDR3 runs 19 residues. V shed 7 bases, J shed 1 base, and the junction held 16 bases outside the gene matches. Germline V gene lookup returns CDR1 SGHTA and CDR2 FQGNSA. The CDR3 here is CASTRGGLAGGPSYNEQFF. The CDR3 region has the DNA TGTGCCAGCACCCGCGGAGGATTAGCGGGGGGACCTTCCTACAATGAGCAGTTCTTC.

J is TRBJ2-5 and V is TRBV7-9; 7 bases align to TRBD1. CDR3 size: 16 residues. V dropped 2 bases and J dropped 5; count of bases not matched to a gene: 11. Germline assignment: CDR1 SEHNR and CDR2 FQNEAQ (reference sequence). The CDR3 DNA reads TGTGCCAGCAGCTTAAGGGACAGCCCAGGTTTGGAGACCCAGTACTTC. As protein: CASSLRDSPGLETQYF.

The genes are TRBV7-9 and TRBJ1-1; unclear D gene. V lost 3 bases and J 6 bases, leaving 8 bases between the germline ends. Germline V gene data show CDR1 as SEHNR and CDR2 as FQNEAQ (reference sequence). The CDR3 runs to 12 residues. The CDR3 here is CASSFLTSEAFF. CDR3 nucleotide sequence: TGTGCCAGCAGCTTCCTGACATCTGAAGCTTTCTTT.

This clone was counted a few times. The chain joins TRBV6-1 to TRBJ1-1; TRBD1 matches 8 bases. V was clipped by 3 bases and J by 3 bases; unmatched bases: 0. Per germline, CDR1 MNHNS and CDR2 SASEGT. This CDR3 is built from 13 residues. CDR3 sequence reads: CASSDRGHTEAFF. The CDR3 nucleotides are TGTGCCAGCAGTGACAGGGGGCACACTGAAGCTTTCTTT.

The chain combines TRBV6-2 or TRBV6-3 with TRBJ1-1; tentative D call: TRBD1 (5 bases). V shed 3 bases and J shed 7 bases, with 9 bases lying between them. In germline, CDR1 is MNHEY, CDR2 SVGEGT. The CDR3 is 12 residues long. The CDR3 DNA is TGTGCCAGCAGTTATAAGGGGTTTGAAGCTTTCTTT. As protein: CASSYKGFEAFF.

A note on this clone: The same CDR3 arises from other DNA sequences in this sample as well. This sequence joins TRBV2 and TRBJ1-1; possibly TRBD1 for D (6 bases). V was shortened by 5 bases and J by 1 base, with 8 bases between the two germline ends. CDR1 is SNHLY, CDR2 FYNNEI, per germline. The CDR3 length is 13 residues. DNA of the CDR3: TGTGCCAGCAGTTCACAGGGGAACACTGAAGCTTTCTTT. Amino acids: CASSSQGNTEAFF.

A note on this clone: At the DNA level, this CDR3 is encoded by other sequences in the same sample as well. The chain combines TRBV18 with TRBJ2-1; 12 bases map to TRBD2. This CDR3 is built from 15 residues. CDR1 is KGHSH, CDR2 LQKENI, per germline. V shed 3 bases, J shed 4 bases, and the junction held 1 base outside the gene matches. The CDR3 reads CASSPGTSGYNEQFF. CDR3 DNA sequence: TGTGCCAGCTCACCCGGGACTAGCGGGTACAATGAGCAGTTCTTC.

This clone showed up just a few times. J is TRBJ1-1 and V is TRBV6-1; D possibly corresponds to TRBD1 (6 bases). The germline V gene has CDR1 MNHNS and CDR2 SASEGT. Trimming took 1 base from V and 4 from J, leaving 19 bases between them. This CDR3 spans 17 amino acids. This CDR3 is CASSEVLRGARGTEAFF. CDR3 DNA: TGTGCCAGCAGTGAAGTCCTGCGGGGGGCGCGTGGCACTGAAGCTTTCTTT.

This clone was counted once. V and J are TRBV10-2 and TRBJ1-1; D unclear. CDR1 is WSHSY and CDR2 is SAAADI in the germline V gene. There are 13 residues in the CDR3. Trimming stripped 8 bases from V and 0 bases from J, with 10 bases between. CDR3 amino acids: CASGNSMNTEAFF. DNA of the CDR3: TGCGCCAGCGGAAATAGCATGAACACTGAAGCTTTCTTT.

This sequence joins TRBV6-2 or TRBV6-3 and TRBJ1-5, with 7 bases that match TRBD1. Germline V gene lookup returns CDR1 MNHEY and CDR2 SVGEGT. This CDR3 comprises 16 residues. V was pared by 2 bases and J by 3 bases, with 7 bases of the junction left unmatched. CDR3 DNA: TGTGCCAGCAGTTACGACCGGACAGGCTTCAATCAGCCCCAGCATTTT. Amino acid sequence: CASSYDRTGFNQPQHF.

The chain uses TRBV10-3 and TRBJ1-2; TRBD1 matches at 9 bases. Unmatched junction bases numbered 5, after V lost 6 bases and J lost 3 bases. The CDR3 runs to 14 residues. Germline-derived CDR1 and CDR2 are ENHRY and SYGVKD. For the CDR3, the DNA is TGTGCCATCAGAAGGACAGGGGAGGACTATGGCTACACCTTC. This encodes CAIRRTGEDYGYTF.

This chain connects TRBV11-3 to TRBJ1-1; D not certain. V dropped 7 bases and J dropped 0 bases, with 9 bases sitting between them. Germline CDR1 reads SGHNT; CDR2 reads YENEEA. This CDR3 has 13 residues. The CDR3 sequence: CASTWRMNTEAFF. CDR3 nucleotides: TGTGCCAGCACCTGGCGGATGAACACTGAAGCTTTCTTT.

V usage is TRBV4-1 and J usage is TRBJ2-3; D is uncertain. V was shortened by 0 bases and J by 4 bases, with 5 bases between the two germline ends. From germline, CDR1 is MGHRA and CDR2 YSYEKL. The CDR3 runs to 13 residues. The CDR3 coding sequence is TGCGCCAGCAGCCAAGACAGGTCAGATACGCAGTATTTT. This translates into CASSQDRSDTQYF.

Here the CDR3 reads CASSRNRGRGDTQYF. The CDR3 bases are TGTGCCAGCAGCCGTAACAGGGGGCGTGGAGATACGCAGTATTTT. This sequence joins TRBV11-2 and TRBJ2-3; 9 bases are a match to TRBD1. Germline lookup yields CDR1 SGHAT and CDR2 FQNNGV. J gave up 5 bases and V 5 bases, and 8 bases lay outside the gene matches. This CDR3 has 15 amino acids.

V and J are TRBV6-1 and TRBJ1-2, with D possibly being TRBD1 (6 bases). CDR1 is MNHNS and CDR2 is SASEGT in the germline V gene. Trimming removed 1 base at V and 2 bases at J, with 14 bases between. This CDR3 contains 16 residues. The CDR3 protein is CASSEGLGQFNYGYTF. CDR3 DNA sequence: TGTGCCAGCAGTGAAGGGCTTGGACAGTTCAACTATGGCTACACCTTC.

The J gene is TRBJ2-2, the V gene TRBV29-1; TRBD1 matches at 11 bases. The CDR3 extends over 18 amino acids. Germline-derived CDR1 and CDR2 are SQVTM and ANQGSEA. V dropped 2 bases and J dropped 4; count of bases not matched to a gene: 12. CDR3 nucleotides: TGCAGCGTTGAACTCCGGGACAGGGGGTGGCGGGGCACCGGGGAGCTGTTTTTT. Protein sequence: CSVELRDRGWRGTGELFF.

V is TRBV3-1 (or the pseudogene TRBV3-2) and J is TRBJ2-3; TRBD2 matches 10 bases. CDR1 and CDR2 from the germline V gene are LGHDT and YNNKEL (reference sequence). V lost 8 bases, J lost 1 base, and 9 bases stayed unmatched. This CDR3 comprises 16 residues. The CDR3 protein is CASSSGGFSRTDTQYF. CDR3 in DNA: TGTGCCAGCTCTAGCGGGGGTTTCTCGCGCACAGATACGCAGTATTTT.

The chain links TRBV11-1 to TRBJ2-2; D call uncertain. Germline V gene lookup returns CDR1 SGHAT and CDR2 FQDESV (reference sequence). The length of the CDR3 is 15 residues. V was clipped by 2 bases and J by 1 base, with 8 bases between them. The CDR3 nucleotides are TGTGCCAGCAGCTTATTAAGACAGAACACCGGGGAGCTGTTTTTT. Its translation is CASSLLRQNTGELFF.

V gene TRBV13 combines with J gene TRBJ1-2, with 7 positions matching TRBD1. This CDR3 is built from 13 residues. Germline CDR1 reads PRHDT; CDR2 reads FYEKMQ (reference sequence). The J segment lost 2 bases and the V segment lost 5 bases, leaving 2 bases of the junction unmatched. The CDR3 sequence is CASSVRGNYGYTF. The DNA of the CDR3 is TGTGCCAGCAGCGTCAGGGGGAACTATGGCTACACCTTC.

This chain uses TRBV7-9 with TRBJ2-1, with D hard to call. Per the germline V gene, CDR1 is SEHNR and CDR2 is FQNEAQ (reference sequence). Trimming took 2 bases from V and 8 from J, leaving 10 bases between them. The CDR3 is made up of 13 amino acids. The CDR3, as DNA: TGTGCCAGCAGCTTAAACGTACGAGATGAGCAGTTCTTC. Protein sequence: CASSLNVRDEQFF.

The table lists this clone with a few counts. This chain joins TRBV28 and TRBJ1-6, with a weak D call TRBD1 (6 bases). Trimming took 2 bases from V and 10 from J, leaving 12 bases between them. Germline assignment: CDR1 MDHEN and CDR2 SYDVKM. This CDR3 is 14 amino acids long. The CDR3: CASSLQGFQSPLHF. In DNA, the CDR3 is TGTGCCAGCAGTTTACAGGGGTTCCAATCACCCCTCCACTTT.

This chain's CDR3 is CASSSPVDMLGNTIYF. In DNA, the CDR3 is TGTGCCAGCAGCTCGCCCGTGGACATGCTTGGAAACACCATATATTTT. The V gene is TRBV7-9, the J gene TRBJ1-3, with D possibly TRBD1 on 5 matching bases. Deletions cut 4 bases from V and 3 bases from J, with 16 bases between. CDR1 and CDR2 from the germline V gene are SEHNR and FQNEAQ (reference sequence). The CDR3 sequence is 16 residues long.

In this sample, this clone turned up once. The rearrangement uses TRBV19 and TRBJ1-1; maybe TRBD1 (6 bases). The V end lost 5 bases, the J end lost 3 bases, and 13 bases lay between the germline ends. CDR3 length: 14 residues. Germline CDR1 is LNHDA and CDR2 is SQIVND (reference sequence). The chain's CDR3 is CASSAGGGDTEAFF. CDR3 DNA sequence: TGTGCCAGTAGTGCAGGAGGGGGGGACACTGAAGCTTTCTTT.

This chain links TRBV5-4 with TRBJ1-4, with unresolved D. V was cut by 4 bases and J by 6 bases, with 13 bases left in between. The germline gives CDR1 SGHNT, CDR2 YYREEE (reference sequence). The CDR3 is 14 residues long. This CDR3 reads CASSGGQDDEKLFF. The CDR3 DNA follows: TGTGCCAGCAGCGGTGGTCAGGATGATGAAAAACTGTTTTTT.